Listed below are T cell receptor beta chains from one sample, sequenced in a study of cytomegalovirus exposure and HLA in healthy donors. The assay was immunoSEQ multiplex PCR, and TCRdb's table has in-frame clones only and misses some. Of 150,000 or so clones in the sample, around 79% were seen once. Sequencing input: PBMCs. The source of these receptors is a male donor in good health and CMV-seronegative. The CDR3 runs from the conserved cysteine through the conserved F or W. A D gene is named only where the DNA matches it firmly. Clone size, where shown, is once, few, many, or a class for clones that have expanded.

TRBJ2-5	-	-	TRBV4-1	CASSQVTGVETQYF	TGCGCCAGCAGCCAAGTTACGGGAGTAGAGACCCAGTACTTC
TRBJ1-5	-	TRBD1	TRBV27	CASSFTGVGQPQHF	TGTGCCAGCAGTTTTACAGGGGTCGGTCAGCCCCAGCATTTT
TRBJ1-1	few	-	TRBV7-9	CASSLGFSRNTEAFF	TGTGCCAGCAGCTTAGGGTTTTCCAGGAACACTGAAGCTTTCTTT
TRBJ2-5	once	-	TRBV2	CASKQGETQYF	TGTGCCAGCAAACAGGGAGAGACCCAGTACTTC
TRBJ1-1	-	-	TRBV6-5	CASSGSSYTEAFF	TGTGCCAGCAGTGGGAGTTCGTACACTGAAGCTTTCTTT
TRBJ2-3	-	TRBD2	TRBV7-2	CASSLVGFGLASDTQYF	TGTGCCAGCAGCTTAGTGGGTTTTGGACTAGCATCGGATACGCAGTATTTT
TRBJ1-1	-	TRBD1	TRBV9	CASSVIDRGYTEAFF	TGTGCCAGCAGCGTTATTGACAGGGGTTACACTGAAGCTTTCTTT
TRBJ2-2	-	-	TRBV19	CASSIVEGLPPLVTGELFF	TGTGCCAGTAGTATCGTTGAGGGCTTGCCTCCCTTGGTCACCGGGGAGCTGTTTTTT
TRBJ2-5	-	-	TRBV5-1	CASSLGFERQETQYF	TGCGCCAGCAGCTTGGGGTTTGAGCGCCAAGAGACCCAGTACTTC
TRBJ2-7	-	TRBD1	TRBV5-1	CASQRRAGGTVEQYF	TGCGCCAGCCAGCGTCGGGCAGGGGGCACGGTCGAGCAGTACTTC
TRBJ1-5	-	-	TRBV2	CASKPGGVGQPQHF	TGTGCCAGCAAGCCGGGGGGGGTGGGGCAGCCCCAGCATTTT
TRBJ2-7	-	TRBD1	TRBV11-2	CASSLGQGAEQYF	TGTGCCAGCAGCTTAGGGCAGGGGGCCGAGCAGTACTTC
TRBJ2-7	few	-	TRBV21-1	CASRHGGGALKNEQYF	TGTGCCAGCAGGCACGGTGGGGGGGCGCTGAAAAACGAGCAGTACTTC
TRBJ2-1	-	TRBD1	TRBV27	CASSRQGSYNEQFF	TGTGCCAGCAGTCGACAGGGGTCCTACAATGAGCAGTTCTTC
TRBJ1-3	-	-	TRBV18	CTSSPTGSSGNTIYF	TGTACCAGCTCACCGACAGGCAGCTCTGGAAACACCATATATTTT
TRBJ2-5	-	TRBD2	TRBV15	CATSTGLAGGQETQYF	TGTGCCACCAGCACAGGACTAGCGGGGGGCCAAGAGACCCAGTACTTC
TRBJ2-7	-	TRBD1	TRBV18	CASSPRRITGQGSYEQYF	TGTGCCAGCTCACCACGCAGAATAACGGGACAGGGGTCCTACGAGCAGTACTTC